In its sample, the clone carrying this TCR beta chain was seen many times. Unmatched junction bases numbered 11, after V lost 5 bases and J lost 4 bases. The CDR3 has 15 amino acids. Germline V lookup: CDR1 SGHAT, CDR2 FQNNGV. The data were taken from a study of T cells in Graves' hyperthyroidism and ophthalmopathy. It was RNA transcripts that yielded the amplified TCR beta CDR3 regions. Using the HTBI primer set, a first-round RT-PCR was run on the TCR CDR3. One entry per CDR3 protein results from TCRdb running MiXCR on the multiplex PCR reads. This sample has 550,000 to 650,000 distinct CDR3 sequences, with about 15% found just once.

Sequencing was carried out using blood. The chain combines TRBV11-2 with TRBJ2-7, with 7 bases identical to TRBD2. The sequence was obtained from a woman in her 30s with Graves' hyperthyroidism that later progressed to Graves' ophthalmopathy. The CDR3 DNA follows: TGTGCCAGCAGCCGGCAGGGAGGGACGTTATACGAGCAGTACTTC. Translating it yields CASSRQGGTLYEQYF.